A selection of T cell receptor beta chains follows, all from one sample in a study of PD-L1 blockade in urothelial cancer. Profiled with immunoSEQ multiplex PCR; TCRdb holds only in-frame clones, not every one. The sample yields about 86,000 clones, more than 70% seen once. The source was PBMCs, collected around atezolizumab (anti-PD-L1) treatment. The receptors originated from a man aged 55 to 70 with urothelial cancer. The CDR3 runs from the conserved cysteine through the conserved F or W. Each record gives: D gene, clone size, V gene, J gene, CDR3 DNA, CDR3 protein. The D gene is left open where the match is weak. Clone size appears in some rows only: once, few, many, or a class for an expanded clone.

D: .
size: .
V: TRBV2
J: TRBJ2-3
DNA: TGTGCCAGCAGTGTACGGAGAACAGATACGCAGTATTTT
CDR3: CASSVRRTDTQYF

D: TRBD1
size: .
V: TRBV9
J: TRBJ1-2
DNA: TGTGCCAGCAGCGTAGATGACAGGGGGCATGGCTACACCTTC
CDR3: CASSVDDRGHGYTF

D: TRBD1
size: .
V: TRBV18
J: TRBJ1-2
DNA: TGTGCCAGCTCATCTGGACAGGGCGACTATGGCTACACCTTC
CDR3: CASSSGQGDYGYTF

D: .
size: .
V: TRBV2
J: TRBJ1-5
DNA: TGTGCCAGCAGTGTCAGGAAGAATCAGCCCCAGCATTTT
CDR3: CASSVRKNQPQHF

D: .
size: .
V: TRBV2
J: TRBJ2-1
DNA: TGTGCCAGCAGAGCGGACAGCAACAATGAGCAGTTCTTC
CDR3: CASRADSNNEQFF

D: .
size: once
V: TRBV19
J: TRBJ2-2
DNA: TGTGCCTCCGAGGGGACAACTAACACCGGGGAGCTGTTTTTT
CDR3: CASEGTTNTGELFF

D: .
size: .
V: TRBV28
J: TRBJ1-5
DNA: TGTGCCAGCAGGGTACAGGGCGCGGTTCAGCCCCAGCATTTT
CDR3: CASRVQGAVQPQHF

D: .
size: few
V: TRBV2
J: TRBJ1-1
DNA: TGTGCCAGCAGGTATTTTAACACGGGGGAACCTTTCTTT
CDR3: CASRYFNTGEPFF

D: TRBD1
size: .
V: TRBV4-1
J: TRBJ2-4
DNA: TGCGCCAGCAGCCAAGGACAGGGGACCGAGGGTGCCAAAAACATTCAGTACTTC
CDR3: CASSQGQGTEGAKNIQYF

D: .
size: .
V: TRBV6-1
J: TRBJ2-1
DNA: TGTGCCAGCAGAGAACACGGGTCCTTTTACAATGAGCAGTTCTTC
CDR3: CASREHGSFYNEQFF

D: .
size: .
V: TRBV7-3
J: TRBJ1-4
DNA: TGTGCCAGCAGCCCCGTGGCAGGGTCAGGAAAACTGTTTTTT
CDR3: CASSPVAGSGKLFF

D: .
size: few
V: TRBV30
J: TRBJ1-4
DNA: TGTGCCTGGAGTGCGGTGGCGGGTCGTGGCACTAAACTGTTTTTT
CDR3: CAWSAVAGRGTKLFF

D: .
size: .
V: TRBV5-1
J: TRBJ1-1
DNA: TGCGCCAGCAGCTCCGGACAACCGAACACTGAAGCTTTCTTT
CDR3: CASSSGQPNTEAFF

D: .
size: .
V: TRBV5-4
J: TRBJ1-6
DNA: TGTGCCAGCAGCTTGGTAGGGCAGGGTTCACCCCTCCACTTT
CDR3: CASSLVGQGSPLHF